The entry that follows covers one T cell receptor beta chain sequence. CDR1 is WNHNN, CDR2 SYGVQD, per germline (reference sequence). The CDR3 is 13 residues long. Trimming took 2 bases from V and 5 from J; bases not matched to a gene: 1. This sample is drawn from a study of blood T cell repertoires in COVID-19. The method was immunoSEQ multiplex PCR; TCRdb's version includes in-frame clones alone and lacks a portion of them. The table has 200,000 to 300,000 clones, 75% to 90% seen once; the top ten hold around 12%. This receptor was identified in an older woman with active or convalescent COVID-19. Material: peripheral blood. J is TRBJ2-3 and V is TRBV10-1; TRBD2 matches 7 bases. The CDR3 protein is CASSEGGGDTQYF. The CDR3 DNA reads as TGCGCCAGCAGTGAGGGGGGGGGAGATACGCAGTATTTT.